These T cell receptor beta chains were read from a single sample in a study of T cell repertoires in cytomegalovirus infection. TCRdb processed the reads anew with MiXCR; each CDR3 protein has one entry. The sample contains approximately 71,000 distinct CDR3 sequences, more than 3% of which appear only once. The specimen was PBMCs. These receptors all stem from a human donor in good health (CMV status not recorded). Some clones in this sample may be carry-over from other donors' samples. CDR3s include the opening cysteine and the closing phenylalanine or tryptophan. Fields, in order: D gene, J gene, V gene, clone size, CDR3 protein, CDR3 DNA. The D gene is left open where the match is weak. Each size is once, few, many, or a class for an expanded clone.

>-|TRBJ2-1|TRBV12-3/TRBV12-4|many
CASKDGSYNEQFF
TGTGCCAGCAAGGACGGCTCCTACAATGAGCAGTTCTTC
>-|TRBJ1-5|TRBV19|many
CASSLRGRNQPQHF
TGTGCCAGTAGTCTCCGGGGGAGGAATCAGCCCCAGCATTTT
>TRBD2|TRBJ2-3|TRBV7-2|many
CASSLAQRPGGRGDTQYF
TGTGCCAGCAGCTTAGCACAACGACCGGGAGGGCGGGGAGATACGCAGTATTTT
>TRBD2|TRBJ2-1|TRBV11-2|many
CASSLVLAGVYEQFF
TGTGCCAGCAGCTTAGTTCTAGCGGGAGTGTATGAGCAGTTCTTC
>-|TRBJ2-1|TRBV7-3|many
CASSSSRTAGVGGNEQFF
TGTGCCAGCAGCTCAAGCCGGACGGCCGGGGTCGGGGGTAATGAGCAGTTCTTC
>TRBD1|TRBJ2-1|TRBV6-1|many
CATYGDRGRWHNEQFF
TGTGCCACATATGGGGACAGGGGGCGCTGGCACAATGAGCAGTTCTTC
>-|TRBJ2-1|TRBV7-2|many
CASSLEPAGRNEQFF
TGTGCCAGCAGCTTAGAACCGGCGGGGAGGAACGAGCAGTTCTTC
>TRBD1|TRBJ1-1|TRBV7-2|few
CASRTGANTEAFF
TGTGCCAGCCGAACAGGGGCGAACACTGAAGCTTTCTTT
>-|TRBJ1-2|TRBV4-3|many
CASSHLGPTGYGYTF
TGCGCCAGCAGCCACCTCGGACCTACCGGCTATGGCTACACCTTC
>TRBD1|TRBJ1-6|TRBV20-1|many
CSAKPGQGSSPLHF
TGCAGTGCGAAACCGGGACAGGGGTCTTCACCCCTCCACTTT
>-|TRBJ1-5|TRBV7-2|many
CASSLEPYSNQPQHF
TGTGCCAGCAGCTTAGAACCTTATAGCAATCAGCCCCAGCATTTT
>-|TRBJ2-7|TRBV10-3|many
CAISGYRDGEQYF
TGTGCCATCAGTGGGTATAGGGACGGTGAGCAGTACTTC
>-|TRBJ1-2|TRBV6-4|many
CASSDSNTNYGYTF
TGTGCCAGCAGTGACTCGAACACTAACTATGGCTACACCTTC
>-|TRBJ2-3|TRBV6-6|many
CASSYTRQTSTDTQYF
TGTGCCAGCAGTTACACCCGACAGACCAGCACAGATACGCAGTATTTT
>TRBD1|TRBJ2-1|TRBV2|few
CASSGPGQGNEQFF
TGTGCCAGCAGTGGTCCGGGACAGGGCAATGAGCAGTTCTTC
>-|TRBJ2-5|TRBV7-9|many
CASSLGDNVIQETQYF
TGTGCCAGCAGCTTAGGAGACAACGTAATCCAAGAGACCCAGTACTTC
>TRBD2|TRBJ2-1|TRBV20-1|many
CSAHGLAGVYNEQFF
TGCAGTGCGCACGGACTAGCGGGAGTCTACAATGAGCAGTTCTTC
>-|TRBJ2-7|TRBV28|many
CASLSLASYEQYF
TGTGCCAGCCTCTCCCTAGCATCCTACGAGCAGTACTTC
>-|TRBJ2-5|TRBV5-6|many
CASSYAGSSLGETQYF
TGTGCCAGCAGTTATGCCGGATCATCTTTAGGAGAGACCCAGTACTTC
>-|TRBJ2-7|TRBV5-6|many
CASSFGRALEQYF
TGTGCCAGCAGCTTCGGCCGGGCGCTCGAGCAGTACTTC
>-|TRBJ2-5|TRBV7-9|many
CASLSSWGDEETQYF
TGTGCCAGTCTGTCCAGTTGGGGAGATGAAGAGACCCAGTACTTC
>TRBD1|TRBJ2-2|TRBV7-2|many
CASSRDRTNTGELFF
TGTGCCAGCAGTCGGGACAGAACGAACACCGGGGAGCTGTTTTTT
>TRBD1|TRBJ1-5|TRBV10-3|many
CAISGGQGNNQPQHF
TGTGCCATCAGTGGAGGACAGGGTAACAATCAGCCCCAGCATTTT
>-|TRBJ1-1|TRBV7-9|many
CASSLLGGNTEAFF
TGTGCCAGCAGCTTATTAGGAGGTAACACTGAAGCTTTCTTT
>-|TRBJ2-1|TRBV7-2|many
CASTPQRYEQFF
TGTGCCAGCACCCCCCAGCGCTATGAGCAGTTCTTC
>-|TRBJ2-4|TRBV12-3/TRBV12-4|many
CASSLEPGGAKNIQYF
TGTGCCAGCAGTTTAGAACCCGGAGGGGCCAAAAACATTCAGTACTTC